Listed below are T cell receptor beta chains from one sample, sequenced in a study of T cells in localized non-small cell lung cancer. Clones were sequenced by immunoSEQ multiplex PCR, and TCRdb holds only the in-frame ones, with some missing. The sample has about 19,000 clones, around nine tenths seen once. Specimen: peripheral blood, collected before any cancer treatment. Receptors were obtained from a male donor older than 55 with stage I squamous cell lung carcinoma. Both conserved end residues are part of each CDR3. D genes are given only for firm matches. Clone size is shown for a subset of rows, as once, few, many or a class of expanded clone.

V	D	size	J	DNA	CDR3
TRBV29-1	NA	NA	TRBJ2-7	TGCAGCGTTGTACCCCGGACGGAGCCCTACGAGCAGTACTTC	CSVVPRTEPYEQYF
TRBV29-1	TRBD1	NA	TRBJ1-1	TGCAGCTCATCCACTCAGGGGGCGGGGAACACTGAAGCTTTCTTT	CSSSTQGAGNTEAFF
TRBV29-1	TRBD1	few	TRBJ1-5	TGCAGCGCCGGGACAGAGAATCAGCCCCAGCATTTT	CSAGTENQPQHF
TRBV27	NA	NA	TRBJ2-3	TGTGCCAGCAGTTTAAGGAGCTCAGATACGCAGTATTTT	CASSLRSSDTQYF
TRBV19	TRBD1	NA	TRBJ2-1	TGTGCCAGTAGCTCCCTAACAGGGGCGGCAACAAATGAGCAGTTCTTC	CASSSLTGAATNEQFF
TRBV7-9	NA	NA	TRBJ2-5	TGTGCCAGCACCGACTCGGAGACCCAGTACTTC	CASTDSETQYF
TRBV25-1	NA	NA	TRBJ2-5	TGTGCCAGCCATAGGTCAGGGAAAGAGACCCAGTACTTC	CASHRSGKETQYF
TRBV19	NA	NA	TRBJ2-1	TGTGCCAGTAGTATGAGTCAGGGGTCATACAATGAGCAGTTCTTC	CASSMSQGSYNEQFF
TRBV4-2	TRBD2	once	TRBJ2-2	TGTGCCAGCAGCCAAGGGGGACTAGCAACCGGGGAGCTGTTTTTT	CASSQGGLATGELFF
TRBV11-2	TRBD2	NA	TRBJ2-1	TGTGCCAGCAGCCCGTGGACTAGCGGTCAGTTGGATGAGCAGTTCTTC	CASSPWTSGQLDEQFF
TRBV2	TRBD1	NA	TRBJ1-1	TGTGCCAGCAGTGAACTGGGACAGGGTGTGAACACTGAAGCTTTCTTT	CASSELGQGVNTEAFF
TRBV28	NA	NA	TRBJ1-2	TGTGCCAGCAGTTTAACCCTTAACTATGGCTACACCTTC	CASSLTLNYGYTF